This is a list of T cell receptor beta chains from one sample in a study of shared clonotypes between healthy human individuals. Measured with immunoSEQ multiplex PCR; TCRdb has only the in-frame clones, and not every one. The repertoire has a few million clones, around 94% of them found once; the top ten carry around 0.14%. Sequencing input: naive CD4+ T cells sorted from blood. All receptors derive from a man in his late teens or twenties in good health. Both conserved end residues are part of each CDR3. D genes are given only for firm matches. Clone size is given for some rows only: seen once, a few or many times, or a class if the clone is expanded.

clone_size	v_call	cdr3_length	d_call	j_call	cdr3_nt	cdr3_aa
.	TRBV6-6	13	.	TRBJ1-3	TGTGCCAGCTGGGGCTCGGCCCTACACACCATATATTTT	CASWGSALHTIYF
.	TRBV7-9	14	TRBD1	TRBJ1-2	TGTGCCAGCAGCCGAACCGGGACAGGGTATGGCTACACCTTC	CASSRTGTGYGYTF
.	TRBV9	19	TRBD2	TRBJ2-3	TGTGCCAGCAGCCCATTCGCCCCCTTGACTAGCGGACTCACAGATACGCAGTATTTT	CASSPFAPLTSGLTDTQYF
.	TRBV2	15	.	TRBJ1-6	TGTGCCAGCAGTCCCCAATCTGGGGTGAGCTCACCCCTCCACTTT	CASSPQSGVSSPLHF
.	TRBV18	15	TRBD1	TRBJ1-1	TGTGCCAGCTCGCCAGGACAGGGGCGTAACACTGAAGCTTTCTTT	CASSPGQGRNTEAFF
.	TRBV5-4	13	.	TRBJ1-1	TGTGCCAGCAGCCTTGGGGGGAACACTGAAGCTTTCTTT	CASSLGGNTEAFF
.	TRBV7-2	17	TRBD1	TRBJ1-1	TGTGCCAGCAAGTTTAAGACAGGGACAGCCTTCAACACTGAAGCTTTCTTT	CASKFKTGTAFNTEAFF
.	TRBV5-1	14	TRBD2	TRBJ2-5	TGCGCCAGCAGCTTGGGTGCGGGGGGAGAGACCCAGTACTTC	CASSLGAGGETQYF
.	TRBV29-1	12	.	TRBJ1-2	TGCAGCGCGCCCTTGGGGGCGGGAGGCTACACCTTC	CSAPLGAGGYTF
.	TRBV30	15	.	TRBJ2-7	TGTGCCTGGAGTAAACATGACAGAACCAGCTACGAGCAGTACTTC	CAWSKHDRTSYEQYF
.	TRBV6-5	15	.	TRBJ2-7	TGTGCCAGCAGTTACTCGACGGGGCCATACTACGAGCAGTACTTC	CASSYSTGPYYEQYF
.	TRBV25-1	18	.	TRBJ2-7	TGTGCCAGCAGTGATCCCGAGGGGTCGCGCCTAGCCCTCTACGAGCAGTACTTC	CASSDPEGSRLALYEQYF
.	TRBV27	13	TRBD2	TRBJ2-7	TGTGCCAGCAGTGGATGGGCAGCGGGGGAGCAGTACTTC	CASSGWAAGEQYF
.	TRBV6-6	14	.	TRBJ1-1	TGTGCCAGCAGTGGCACAGCCGAACACACTGAAGCTTTCTTT	CASSGTAEHTEAFF
once	TRBV11-3	15	TRBD1	TRBJ2-5	TGTGCCAGCAGCCCCGGACAGGGGTTGTGGGAGACCCAGTACTTC	CASSPGQGLWETQYF
.	TRBV30	16	.	TRBJ1-5	TGTGCCTACCGTCCCGGCGGAACTTATAGCAATCAGCCCCAGCATTTT	CAYRPGGTYSNQPQHF
.	TRBV5-1	16	TRBD2	TRBJ2-7	TGCGCCAGCAGCGCGGAGGGACTAGCGGGGCCCTACGAGCAGTACTTC	CASSAEGLAGPYEQYF
.	TRBV25-1	15	TRBD2	TRBJ2-2	TGTGCCAGCAGTGTGAGCGGGAGTTTGACCGGGGAGCTGTTTTTT	CASSVSGSLTGELFF
once	TRBV28	14	TRBD1	TRBJ2-7	TGTGCCAGCAACCGGGACAGGAGAACTTACGAGCAGTACTTC	CASNRDRRTYEQYF
.	TRBV6-5	12	.	TRBJ1-6	TGTGCCAGCAGTTACGGGCGATCACCCCTCCACTTT	CASSYGRSPLHF
.	TRBV7-8	15	TRBD2	TRBJ2-5	TGTGCCAGCAGCTTGGATCTAGCGGTGTCTGGGCCCCAGTACTTC	CASSLDLAVSGPQYF
.	TRBV5-4	13	TRBD1	TRBJ1-2	TGTGCCAGCAGCCCCCGGGACAGTGATGGCTACACCTTC	CASSPRDSDGYTF
.	TRBV6-5	16	TRBD1	TRBJ1-2	TGTGCCAGCAGTTATACCCAGGGGGGTAAAGACTATGGCTACACCTTC	CASSYTQGGKDYGYTF
.	TRBV19	15	TRBD2	TRBJ2-1	TGTGCCAGTAGTGTTACTAGCGATTCCTACAATGAGCAGTTCTTC	CASSVTSDSYNEQFF
once	TRBV11-2	15	.	TRBJ1-1	TGTGCCAGCAGCTTAGAGCCCCGGGGAGGGGTTGAAGCTTTCTTT	CASSLEPRGGVEAFF
.	TRBV10-2	15	.	TRBJ2-5	TGCGCCAGCAGAACCGGGACCTCCCAGAGGGAGACCCAGTACTTC	CASRTGTSQRETQYF
.	TRBV2	14	.	TRBJ2-2	TGTGCCATACGACAGCGACCCAACACCGGGGAGCTGTTTTTT	CAIRQRPNTGELFF
.	TRBV28	16	TRBD2	TRBJ2-3	TGTGCCAGCAGTCTCCGGATAGCGGGGGGCCGTGATACGCAGTATTTT	CASSLRIAGGRDTQYF
.	TRBV10-3	15	.	TRBJ1-2	TGTGCCACCTCCCTACAAGAAGATTCTAACTATGGCTACACCTTC	CATSLQEDSNYGYTF
.	TRBV7-2	13	.	TRBJ2-7	TGTGCCAGCAGCACGACACCCTCGGGCGAGCAGTACTTC	CASSTTPSGEQYF
.	TRBV19	14	TRBD1	TRBJ1-1	TGTGCCAGTAGTACCCAAGGACAGGTCACTGAAGCTTTCTTT	CASSTQGQVTEAFF
.	TRBV6-5	14	TRBD2	TRBJ2-5	TGTGCCAGCAGCCGGGGGGGCGGAAGGGAGACCCAGTACTTC	CASSRGGGRETQYF
.	TRBV6-1	17	.	TRBJ2-6	TGTGCCAGCAGTGATGTGGGTCTAAGCTCTGGGGCCAACGTCCTGACTTTC	CASSDVGLSSGANVLTF
once	TRBV6-5	16	.	TRBJ1-1	TGTGCCAGCAGTTACGGTTTGGTGGAGGGGAAAACTGAAGCTTTCTTT	CASSYGLVEGKTEAFF
once	TRBV25-1	14	TRBD1	TRBJ2-7	TGTGCCAGCAGCTTGACAGGGGGCCAACGCGAGCAGTACTTC	CASSLTGGQREQYF
once	TRBV2	13	.	TRBJ2-7	TGTGCCAGCAGTGCCCAGGGTGAGTACGAGCAGTACTTC	CASSAQGEYEQYF
few	TRBV14	14	.	TRBJ1-1	TGTGCCAGCAGCCTTCTTCAGGGAGGCGCTGAAGCTTTCTTT	CASSLLQGGAEAFF
.	TRBV9	15	TRBD2	TRBJ2-1	TGTGCCAGCAGCCGAGCGGGGCACACTGACAATGAGCAGTTCTTC	CASSRAGHTDNEQFF
.	TRBV19	15	.	TRBJ2-7	TGTGCCAGTAGTATAACGGCACGGGATAAGGACGAGCAGTACTTC	CASSITARDKDEQYF
.	TRBV18	20	.	TRBJ1-5	TGTGCCAGCTCACCACCGATCAAAGGCAGGATCGGAGGGAGCAATCAGCCCCAGCATTTT	CASSPPIKGRIGGSNQPQHF
once	TRBV7-9	13	TRBD1	TRBJ1-2	TGTGCCAGCAGCTTGCAGGGGGCTGGGGGCTACACCTTC	CASSLQGAGGYTF
.	TRBV5-1	15	.	TRBJ2-1	TGCGCCAGCAGCTTGGAATACGGCAGGTACAATGAGCAGTTCTTC	CASSLEYGRYNEQFF
.	TRBV6-5	14	.	TRBJ2-1	TGTGCCAGCAGTCGGGACCGCTCCTACAATGAGCAGTTCTTC	CASSRDRSYNEQFF
.	TRBV5-6	15	.	TRBJ2-7	TGTGCCAGCAGCTTTCTGGGCAGGGCCTCCTACGAGCAGTACTTC	CASSFLGRASYEQYF
.	TRBV19	15	.	TRBJ2-2	TGTGCCAGTAGTATAACCCAGGGGAGTACCGGGGAGCTGTTTTTT	CASSITQGSTGELFF
few	TRBV2	13	.	TRBJ1-2	TGTGCCAGCATGGCGGGGGCTAACTATGGCTACACCTTC	CASMAGANYGYTF